This T cell receptor beta chain was sequenced in a study of cytomegalovirus exposure and HLA in healthy donors. Study-wide results and caveats: Sequencing depth roughly uniform across donors was assumed in presence/absence analyses.

In the case of this clone: Its specificity is not known.

Every donor was a healthy person donating bone marrow. PCR primers comprised 60 Vbeta and 13 Jbeta primers. Here immunoSEQ multiplex PCR was the method, and the copy in TCRdb shows in-frame clones only, minus some. The top ten clones hold about 7.7% of a sample with about 160,000 clones, roughly 80% of them seen once. Per germline, CDR1 SGHAT and CDR2 FQNNGV. The CDR3 extends over 15 amino acids. The rearrangement joins TRBV11-2 to TRBJ2-5, with 9 positions matching TRBD1. The tail of the sequence fits TRBJ2-7 better, so the J call may be wrong. The specimen was PBMCs. The source of this sequence is a woman aged 25 to 39 in good health and CMV-seropositive. The CDR3 DNA reads as TGTGCCAGCAGGTTGAGACAGGGGGGTTTTTACGAGCAGTACTTC. Translated, it gives CASRLRQGGFYEQYF.